Presented here are 16 T cell receptor beta chains from one specimen sequenced in a study of cytomegalovirus exposure and HLA in healthy donors (dated by TCRdb to 2015 to 2018). Library prep was done by the immunoSEQ multiplex PCR assay. The multiplex PCR relied on a mix of 60 forward primers for TCR Vbeta segments and 13 reverse primers for TCR Jbeta segments. What TCRdb holds here is the immuneACCESS table cut down to in-frame rearrangements. Part of the clones is not present; checked against another copy, under half of the missing clones reflect an unresolved V gene, and the others are unexplained. Recorded for this sample are some 190,000 clones; more than 75% of them occurred a single time. Less than 2% of the sample is in the top ten clones. The specimen was PBMCs. The receptors originated from a man in his forties in good health and CMV-seronegative.

The rearrangement joins TRBV9 to TRBJ2-1, with TRBD1 as a possible D gene (6 bases). CDR3 length: 15 amino acids. The V end lost 0 bases, the J end lost 3 bases, and 10 bases lay between the germline ends. Germline V lookup: CDR1 SGDLS, CDR2 YYNGEE. The CDR3 region is CASSVGQANYNEQFF. CDR3 sequence (DNA): TGTGCCAGCAGCGTAGGACAGGCAAACTACAATGAGCAGTTCTTC. The variable domain in full, with the rest retrieved from reference TRBV9 and TRBJ2-1, is DSGVTQTPKHLITATGQRVTLRCSPRSGDLSVYWYQQSLDQGLQFLIQYYNGEERAKGNILERFSAQQFPDLHSELNLSSLELGDSALYFCASSVGQANYNEQFFGPGTRLTVL.

V is TRBV11-3 and J is TRBJ2-1, with TRBD1 identical over 11 bases. Germline V gives CDR1 SGHNT, CDR2 YENEEA. The trim removed 4 bases at V and 8 bases at J, leaving 10 bases unmatched. The CDR3 consists of 16 residues. The CDR3 here is CASSSTPGTGGYEQFF. CDR3 nucleotide sequence: TGTGCCAGCAGCTCCACTCCCGGGACAGGGGGGTATGAGCAGTTCTTC.

The V and J genes are TRBV6-1 and TRBJ2-7, with 11 bases matching TRBD2. The germline CDR1 and CDR2 sequences are MNHNS and SASEGT. V lost 4 bases and J lost 5; bases outside the gene matches: 22. The CDR3 runs 20 residues. For the CDR3, the DNA is TGTGCCAGCAGTGCCGGAGAGGGAAGGCTAGCGGGGGGTACCTGGGACGAGCAGTACTTC. Translating gives CASSAGEGRLAGGTWDEQYF.

The V and J genes are TRBV18 and TRBJ2-3; D not resolved. The CDR3 contains 11 residues. CDR1 KGHSH and CDR2 LQKENI come from the germline V gene. With 3 bases removed from V and 6 bases from J, the gap between germline ends came to 4 bases. Here the CDR3 reads CASSPRDTQYF. In DNA, the CDR3 is TGTGCCAGCTCACCGAGGGATACGCAGTATTTT. The full variable domain, with the rest looked up from reference TRBV18 and TRBJ2-3, is NAGVMQNPRHLVRRRGQEARLRCSPMKGHSHVYWYRQLPEEGLKFMVYLQKENIIDESGMPKERFSAEFPKEGPSILRIQQVVRGDSAAYFCASSPRDTQYFGPGTRLTVL.

This rearrangement joins TRBV7-8 to TRBJ2-7, with a tentative D call TRBD2 (6 bases). Germline V gene sequence: CDR1 SGHVS, CDR2 FQNEAQ. The CDR3 loop spans 14 amino acids. V lost 3 bases and J lost 6, with 15 bases in between. CDR3 in amino acids: CASSFDGGTLEQYF. As DNA, the CDR3 is TGTGCCAGCAGCTTCGACGGAGGGACTCTCGAGCAGTACTTC.

V and J are TRBV6-1 and TRBJ2-7, with D possibly matching TRBD2 (6 bases). The germline V and J ends were trimmed by 7 bases and 5 bases, with 12 bases remaining between them. The CDR3 is made up of 12 amino acids. CDR1 is MNHNS and CDR2 is SASEGT in the germline V gene. The CDR3 is CASTPWGDEQYF. The CDR3 bases are TGTGCCAGCACCCCGTGGGGGGACGAGCAGTACTTC.

The rearrangement joins TRBV7-2 to TRBJ1-2; no clear D gene. With 5 bases removed from V and 4 bases from J, the gap between germline ends came to 8 bases. Germline V CDR1 and CDR2: SGHTA, FQGNSA. This CDR3 spans 12 amino acids. The CDR3 DNA reads TGTGCCAGCAGCCCGACACCCTATGGCTACACCTTC. Translation gives CASSPTPYGYTF.

The gene calls are TRBV18 and TRBJ1-2; TRBD1 aligns across 7 bases. The germline V gene has CDR1 KGHSH and CDR2 LQKENI. The junction had 5 bases not matched to a gene; V was cut back by 3 bases and J by 10 bases. This CDR3 region has 12 residues. CDR3 sequence: CASSPDREDYTF. The DNA of the CDR3 is TGTGCCAGCTCACCCGACAGGGAAGACTACACCTTC. Together with reference TRBV18 and TRBJ1-2, the CDR3 gives the full variable domain: NAGVMQNPRHLVRRRGQEARLRCSPMKGHSHVYWYRQLPEEGLKFMVYLQKENIIDESGMPKERFSAEFPKEGPSILRIQQVVRGDSAAYFCASSPDREDYTFGSGTRLTVV.

The chain combines TRBV27 with TRBJ2-1; a possible D gene is TRBD2 (6 bases). V was pared by 8 bases and J by 6 bases, with 17 bases between. This CDR3 has 14 residues. CDR1 is MNHEY, CDR2 SMNVEV, per germline (reference sequence). The CDR3 region is CASGKGGVSNEQFF. Here the CDR3 DNA reads TGTGCCAGCGGGAAAGGAGGGGTCAGCAATGAGCAGTTCTTC.

This chain uses TRBV2 with TRBJ2-7; 8 positions match TRBD2. The germline V gene has CDR1 SNHLY and CDR2 FYNNEI. Trimming cost V 9 bases and J 6 bases; bases outside gene matches: 10. This CDR3 is built from 13 residues. Here the CDR3 DNA reads TGTGCCAGTACTTCCGGGGGGGGTCCCGAGCAGTACTTC. It codes for CASTSGGGPEQYF. Full variable domain (outside the CDR3, taken from reference TRBV2 and TRBJ2-7): EPEVTQTPSHQVTQMGQEVILRCVPISNHLYFYWYRQILGQKVEFLVSFYNNEISEKSEIFDDQFSVERPDGSNFTLKIRSTKLEDSAMYFCASTSGGGPEQYFGPGTRLTVT.

The V gene is TRBV27, the J gene TRBJ2-3; D is perhaps TRBD2 (6 bases). V shed 5 bases and J shed 3 bases, with 21 bases lying between them. Germline CDR1 is MNHEY and CDR2 is SMNVEV (reference sequence). The CDR3 extends over 17 amino acids. Here the CDR3 DNA reads TGTGCCAGCAGTCCATCCCCCGCGGGGAGATTTACAGATACGCAGTATTTT. It encodes CASSPSPAGRFTDTQYF.

V is TRBV30 and J is TRBJ1-4; D not resolved. Germline-derived CDR1 and CDR2 are GTSNPN and SVGIG (reference sequence). V gave up 2 bases and J gave up 4 bases, with 11 bases separating them. The CDR3 has 14 amino acids. The CDR3 loop reads CAWSPEPLNEKLFF. The CDR3 DNA follows: TGTGCCTGGAGTCCGGAGCCCCTTAATGAAAAACTGTTTTTT. Looking up the rest from reference TRBV30 and TRBJ1-4 gives the full variable domain: SQTIHQWPATLVQPVGSPLSLECTVEGTSNPNLYWYRQAAGRGLQLLFYSVGIGQISSEVPQNLSASRPQDRQFILSSKKLLLSDSGFYLCAWSPEPLNEKLFFGSGTQLSVL.

This sequence joins TRBV30 and TRBJ2-7; D remains ambiguous. From germline, CDR1 is GTSNPN and CDR2 SVGIG (reference sequence). This CDR3 contains 12 residues. With 2 bases removed from V and 0 bases from J, the gap between germline ends came to 5 bases. CDR3 nucleotide sequence: TGTGCCTGGAGTACAAGCTCCTACGAGCAGTACTTC. It specifies CAWSTSSYEQYF.

J is TRBJ2-5 and V is TRBV29-1; 8 positions agree with TRBD2. Per the germline V gene, CDR1 is SQVTM and CDR2 is ANQGSEA. There are 18 residues in the CDR3. Losses at the gene ends were 0 bases for V and 5 bases for J; bases not matched to a gene: 17. CDR3: CSVEDPWGGWSGSETQYF. The CDR3 DNA follows: TGCAGCGTTGAAGACCCCTGGGGAGGCTGGAGCGGGAGTGAGACCCAGTACTTC.

The chain has TRBV18 and TRBJ1-4; the D is unclear. CDR3 size: 14 residues. V dropped 0 bases and J dropped 7 bases, with 9 bases sitting between them. Germline CDR1 and CDR2: KGHSH and LQKENI. The CDR3 DNA reads as TGTGCCAGCTCACCACCTCCAACGAGTGAAAAACTGTTTTTT. Translated, it gives CASSPPPTSEKLFF.

There are a few counts of this clone. J is TRBJ1-2 and V is TRBV5-7, with no clear D. TRBV5-7 is treated as an ORF (open reading frame) with a function not yet certain. The V gene lost 4 bases and the J gene lost 4 bases, with 11 bases spanning the gap. The CDR3 is 13 residues long. The CDR3 DNA follows: TGTGCCAGCAGCCGGGAGGCAGTCTATGGCTACACCTTC. Translation: CASSREAVYGYTF.